These T cell receptor beta chains were read from a single sample in a study of T cell responses to AZD1222 COVID-19 vaccine. TCRdb keeps only in-frame clones here, not all; method: immunoSEQ multiplex PCR. The sample includes 95,000 to 110,000 clones, 86% of them seen just once. Sample: peripheral blood, taken 28 days after the second dose of the MenACWY control vaccine. All receptors derive from an adult who received the MenACWY meningococcal vaccine as a control. Each CDR3 is given with its conserved first and last residue. D genes are given only for firm matches. The size of a clone is reported for some rows only, either as once, few or many, or as a class for expanded clones.

d_call clone_size j_call v_call cdr3_nt cdr3_aa
NA NA TRBJ2-7 TRBV7-3 TGTGCCAGCAGCCACCCAACCTACGAGCAGTACTTC CASSHPTYEQYF
NA NA TRBJ1-2 TRBV27 TGTGCCAGCAGTTTAGGATCCCAGGGGAGCCGCGGAAGCTACACCTTC CASSLGSQGSRGSYTF
NA NA TRBJ2-7 TRBV4-3 TGCGCCAGCAGCCAAGATACGGGGGACGGCTACGAGCAGTACTTC CASSQDTGDGYEQYF
NA NA TRBJ1-2 TRBV2 TGTGCCAGCAGTCAGGACAGCAACTATGGCTACACCTTC CASSQDSNYGYTF
TRBD1 NA TRBJ1-5 TRBV6-4 TGTGCCAGCAATGGGACAGGGAAAAATCAGCCCCAGCATTTT CASNGTGKNQPQHF
TRBD1 NA TRBJ2-2 TRBV2 TGTGCCAGCAGTACTACAGGGGGAATCACCGGGGAGCTGTTTTTT CASSTTGGITGELFF
TRBD1 NA TRBJ2-7 TRBV9 TGTGCCAGCAGCGACAACGAATACAGGGGCCCTACCTACGAGCAGTACTTC CASSDNEYRGPTYEQYF
TRBD1 NA TRBJ1-2 TRBV3-1/TRBV3-2 TGTGCCAGCAGCCGAGGACAGGGGGCAAGTTATGGCTACACCTTC CASSRGQGASYGYTF
NA NA TRBJ2-7 TRBV4-2 TGTGCCAGCAGCCAAGATTGGACACCCGGGCGGGAGCAGTACTTC CASSQDWTPGREQYF
NA NA TRBJ1-2 TRBV19 TGTGCCAGTAGTATGGGGGGAGATGGCTACACCTTC CASSMGGDGYTF
NA few TRBJ1-1 TRBV4-1 TGCGCCAGCAGCCTGGAATTTGGTCGGGAGTACACTGAAGCTTTCTTT CASSLEFGREYTEAFF
NA NA TRBJ1-5 TRBV15 TGTGCCACCAGCGGAGTAACAGGGTTCTATTTTGGGCCCCAGCATTTT CATSGVTGFYFGPQHF
NA many TRBJ1-2 TRBV10-3 TGTGCCATCAGTGAGTCTGGAGGGGCCCCTTCTAACTATGGCTACACCTTC CAISESGGAPSNYGYTF
TRBD1 NA TRBJ2-3 TRBV18 TGTGCCAGCTCCCAAAGACAGGGGGCCAATCTAAATACGCAGTATTTT CASSQRQGANLNTQYF
NA NA TRBJ2-3 TRBV5-1 TGCGCCAGCAGCTTGGGACTATCTTACGGGGGAAGCACAGATACGCAGTATTTT CASSLGLSYGGSTDTQYF
NA NA TRBJ1-3 TRBV7-6 TGTGCCAGCAGCTCCCGCTTGGGAGGGCTGGGAGGCACCATATATTTT CASSSRLGGLGGTIYF
TRBD1 NA TRBJ2-7 TRBV4-1 TGCGCCAGCAGCCCCGGGACAGGGGGCAGCTACGAGCAGTACTTC CASSPGTGGSYEQYF
NA NA TRBJ1-2 TRBV5-1 TGCGCCAGCAGCTTGTGGGAGGGTTCAGACTATGGCTACACCTTC CASSLWEGSDYGYTF
TRBD1 NA TRBJ2-7 TRBV6-5 TGTGCCAGCAGCTCCGACAGGGCCGGGGCCTACGAGCAGTACTTC CASSSDRAGAYEQYF
TRBD2 NA TRBJ2-3 TRBV6-5 TGTGCCAGCAACACAGGAAGCGGGGGCACAGATACGCAGTATTTT CASNTGSGGTDTQYF